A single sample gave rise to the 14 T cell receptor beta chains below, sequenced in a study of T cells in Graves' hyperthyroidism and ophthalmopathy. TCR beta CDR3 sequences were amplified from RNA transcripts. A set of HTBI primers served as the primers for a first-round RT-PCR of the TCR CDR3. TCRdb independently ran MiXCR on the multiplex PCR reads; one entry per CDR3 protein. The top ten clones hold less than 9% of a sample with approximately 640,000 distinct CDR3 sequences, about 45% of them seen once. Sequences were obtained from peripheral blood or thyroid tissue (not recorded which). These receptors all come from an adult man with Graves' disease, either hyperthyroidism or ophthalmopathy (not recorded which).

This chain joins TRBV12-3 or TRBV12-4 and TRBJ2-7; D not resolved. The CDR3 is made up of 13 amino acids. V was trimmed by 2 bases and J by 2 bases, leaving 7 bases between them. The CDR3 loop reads CASSLYRPYEQYF. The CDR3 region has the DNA TGTGCCAGCAGTTTATACAGACCCTACGAGCAGTACTTC.

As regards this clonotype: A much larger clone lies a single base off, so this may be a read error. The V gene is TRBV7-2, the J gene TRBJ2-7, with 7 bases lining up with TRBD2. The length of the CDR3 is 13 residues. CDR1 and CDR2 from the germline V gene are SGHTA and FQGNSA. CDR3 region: CVSRPSAGVEQYF. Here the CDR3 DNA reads TGTGTCAGCAGACCCTCGGCGGGAGTTGAACAGTACTTC. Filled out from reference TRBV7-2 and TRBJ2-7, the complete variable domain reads GAGVSQSPSNKVTEKGKDVELRCDPISGHTALYWYRQSLGQGLEFLIYFQGNSAPDKSGLPSDRFSAERTGGSVSTLTIQRTQQEDSAVYLCVSRPSAGVEQYFGPGTRLTVT.

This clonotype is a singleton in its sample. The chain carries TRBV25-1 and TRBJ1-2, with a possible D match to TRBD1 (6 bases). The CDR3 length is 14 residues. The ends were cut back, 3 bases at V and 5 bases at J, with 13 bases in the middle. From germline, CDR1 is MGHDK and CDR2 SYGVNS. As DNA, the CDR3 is TGTGCCAGCAGTGATGGGGGCAGGGATTATGGCTACACCTTC. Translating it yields CASSDGGRDYGYTF.

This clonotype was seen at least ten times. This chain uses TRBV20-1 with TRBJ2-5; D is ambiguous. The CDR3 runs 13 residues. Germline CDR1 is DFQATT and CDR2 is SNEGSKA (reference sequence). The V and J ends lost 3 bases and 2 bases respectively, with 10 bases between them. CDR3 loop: CSASVSEQETQYF. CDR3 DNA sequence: TGCAGTGCTAGTGTGTCGGAACAAGAGACCCAGTACTTC.

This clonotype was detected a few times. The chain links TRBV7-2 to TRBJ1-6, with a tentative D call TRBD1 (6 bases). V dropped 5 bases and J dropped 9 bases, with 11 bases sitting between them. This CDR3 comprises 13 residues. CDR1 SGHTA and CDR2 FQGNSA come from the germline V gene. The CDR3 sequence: CASSGRGGSPLHF. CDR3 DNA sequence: TGTGCCAGCAGCGGCAGGGGTGGTTCACCCCTCCACTTT.

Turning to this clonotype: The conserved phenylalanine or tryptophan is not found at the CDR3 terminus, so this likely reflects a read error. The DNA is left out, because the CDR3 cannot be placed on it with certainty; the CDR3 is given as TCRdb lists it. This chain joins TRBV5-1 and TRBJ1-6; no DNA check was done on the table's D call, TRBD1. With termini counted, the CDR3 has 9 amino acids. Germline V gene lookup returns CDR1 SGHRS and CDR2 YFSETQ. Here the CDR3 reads CASSFRGRV.

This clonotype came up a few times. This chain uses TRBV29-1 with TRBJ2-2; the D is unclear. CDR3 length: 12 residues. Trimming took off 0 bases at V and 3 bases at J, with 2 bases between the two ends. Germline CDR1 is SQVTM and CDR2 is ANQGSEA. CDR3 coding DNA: TGCAGCGTTGAAGATTACACCGGGGAGCTGTTTTTT. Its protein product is CSVEDYTGELFF.

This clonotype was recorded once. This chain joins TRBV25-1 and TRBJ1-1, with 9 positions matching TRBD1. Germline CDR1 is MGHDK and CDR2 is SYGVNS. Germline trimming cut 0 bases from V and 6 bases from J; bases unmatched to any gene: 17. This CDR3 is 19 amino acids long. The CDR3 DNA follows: TGTGCCAGCAGTGAATATGGGGGAACAGGGGGCGCGACGACGGCTGAAGCTTTCTTT. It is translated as CASSEYGGTGGATTAEAFF.

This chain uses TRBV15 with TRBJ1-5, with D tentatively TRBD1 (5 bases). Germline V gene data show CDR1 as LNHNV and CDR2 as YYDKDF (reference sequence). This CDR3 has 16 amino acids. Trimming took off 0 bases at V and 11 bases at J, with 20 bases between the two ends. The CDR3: CATSRDNWDSLSSQHF. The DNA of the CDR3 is TGTGCCACCAGCAGAGATAACTGGGACTCCCTATCGTCCCAGCATTTT.

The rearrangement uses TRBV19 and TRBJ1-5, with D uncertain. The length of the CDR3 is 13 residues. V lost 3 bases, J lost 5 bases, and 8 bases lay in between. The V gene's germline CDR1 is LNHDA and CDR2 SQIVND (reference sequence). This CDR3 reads CASSIGTYQPQHF. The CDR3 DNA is TGTGCCAGTAGTATCGGCACTTATCAGCCCCAGCATTTT. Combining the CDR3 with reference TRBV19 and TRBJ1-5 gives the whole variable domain DGGITQSPKYLFRKEGQNVTLSCEQNLNHDAMYWYRQDPGQGLRLIYYSQIVNDFQKGDIAEGYSVSREKKESFPLTVTSAQKNPTAFYLCASSIGTYQPQHFGDGTRLSIL.

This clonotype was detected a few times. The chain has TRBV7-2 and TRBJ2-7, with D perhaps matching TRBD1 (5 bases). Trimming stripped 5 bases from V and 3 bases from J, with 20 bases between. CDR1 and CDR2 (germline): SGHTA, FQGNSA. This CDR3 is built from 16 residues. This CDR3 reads CASSPRQSRFFYEQYF. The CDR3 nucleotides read TGTGCCAGCAGCCCCAGACAGTCTCGTTTCTTCTACGAGCAGTACTTC.

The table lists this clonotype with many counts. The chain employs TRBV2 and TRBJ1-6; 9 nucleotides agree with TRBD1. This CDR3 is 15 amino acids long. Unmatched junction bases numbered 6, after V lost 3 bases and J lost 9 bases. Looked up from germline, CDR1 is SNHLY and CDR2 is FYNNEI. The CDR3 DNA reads TGTGCCAGCAGTGACCTGGGACAGGGCCGTTCACCCCTCCACTTT. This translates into CASSDLGQGRSPLHF.

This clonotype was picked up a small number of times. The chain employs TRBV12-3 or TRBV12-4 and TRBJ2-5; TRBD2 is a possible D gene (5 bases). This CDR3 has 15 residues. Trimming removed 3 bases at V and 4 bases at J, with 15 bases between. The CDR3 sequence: CASSLHGGGVETQYF. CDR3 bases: TGTGCCAGCAGTTTGCACGGCGGAGGTGTAGAGACCCAGTACTTC.

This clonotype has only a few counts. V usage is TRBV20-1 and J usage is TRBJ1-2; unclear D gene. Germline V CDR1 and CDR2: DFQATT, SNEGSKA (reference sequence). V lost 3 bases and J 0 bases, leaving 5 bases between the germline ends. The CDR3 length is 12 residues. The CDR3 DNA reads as TGCAGTGCTAGCGGAGCTAACTATGGCTACACCTTC. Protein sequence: CSASGANYGYTF.